This T cell receptor beta chain was captured by sequencing in a study of blood T cell repertoires in COVID-19. Study summary: Specimens from acute and convalescent COVID-19 originated in the United States, Italy and Spain. The cDNA or gDNA used as material had been derived from T cells, B-cell-depleted T cells, or PBMCs.

This clone was recorded only once. Per the original data handling: Reference gene primer amplification in the assay estimated nucleated cell counts. The protocol was immunoSEQ multiplex PCR, while the TCRdb copy is restricted to in-frame clones and leaves out a portion. That table furnishes V, J and clone size, whereas the DNA furnished D and trimming. The data contain about 220,000 clones, 70% to 90% of them singletons. The CDR3 extends over 12 amino acids. Germline CDR1 is SEHNR and CDR2 is FQNEAQ (reference sequence). Between the trimmed V and J ends, which lost 8 bases and 4 bases, there was a span of 11 bases.

The J gene is TRBJ1-1, the V gene TRBV7-9; unclear D gene. The sequencing sample was made of peripheral blood. This clonotype was obtained from a man aged 35 to 55 with acute or convalescent COVID-19. The CDR3 here is CASRELSTEAFF. For the CDR3, the DNA is TGTGCCAGCCGTGAGCTCTCCACTGAAGCTTTCTTT.